What follows are 25 T cell receptor beta chains derived from one specimen sequenced in a study of identical twins. One entry per CDR3 protein, called by TCRdb with MiXCR from the 5' RACE reads. The data hold about 470,000 distinct CDR3 sequences, with roughly 24% observed a single time. A further study also used this sample, focusing on T cells expressing NK-cell markers.

Sequenced input: CD4+ T cells sorted from blood. Receptors were obtained from a young woman in good health.

V gene TRBV20-1 combines with J gene TRBJ2-1, with D hard to call. The V and J ends lost 0 bases and 8 bases respectively, with 8 bases between them. The CDR3 length is 12 residues. Per the germline V gene, CDR1 is DFQATT and CDR2 is SNEGSKA (reference sequence). The CDR3, as DNA: TGCAGTGCTAGAGATCCCCTTTATGAGCAGTTCTTC. It yields the protein CSARDPLYEQFF.

This clonotype was seen a few times. This rearrangement joins TRBV12-3 or TRBV12-4 to TRBJ1-4, with D unclear. Deletions cut 6 bases from V and 3 bases from J, with 14 bases between. The length of the CDR3 is 15 residues. The CDR3: CASSRNGNSNEKLFF. For the CDR3, the DNA is TGTGCCAGCAGCCGAAATGGTAATTCTAATGAAAAACTGTTTTTT.

This clonotype turned up a few times. The J gene is TRBJ2-1, the V gene TRBV20-1; a possible D gene is TRBD2 (5 bases). Germline V gene sequence: CDR1 DFQATT, CDR2 SNEGSKA (reference sequence). Trimming removed 1 base at V and 7 bases at J, with 11 bases between. This CDR3 spans 13 amino acids. CDR3 sequence reads: CSARGGGLNEQFF. The CDR3 coding sequence is TGCAGTGCTAGAGGAGGCGGGCTGAATGAGCAGTTCTTC.

The V call is TRBV29-1, the J call TRBJ2-5; no clear D gene. Germline CDR1 reads SQVTM; CDR2 reads ANQGSEA. Trimming took off 5 bases at V and 4 bases at J, with 14 bases between the two ends. The CDR3 has 13 amino acids. The CDR3 bases are TGCAGCGTTCTGACCGGGCCGGCAGAGACCCAGTACTTC. Its translation is CSVLTGPAETQYF.

The rearrangement joins TRBV6-5 to TRBJ2-7; D remains unclear. Germline CDR1 MNHEY, CDR2 SVGAGI. The V end lost 3 bases, the J end lost 3 bases, and 12 bases lay between the germline ends. The CDR3 length is 14 residues. The CDR3 DNA reads as TGTGCCAGCAGTTATCGGTCGGTGAACTACGAGCAGTACTTC. Translation: CASSYRSVNYEQYF.

This clonotype was observed a handful of times. The chain couples TRBV7-9 to TRBJ2-7; a weak D match, TRBD2 (5 bases). Germline CDR1 SEHNR, CDR2 FQNEAQ (reference sequence). This CDR3 has 11 amino acids. V lost 2 bases and J 7 bases, leaving 6 bases between the germline ends. The CDR3 coding sequence is TGTGCCAGCAGCTTATGGGAGGAGCAGTACTTC. Protein product: CASSLWEEQYF.

The chain couples TRBV10-3 to TRBJ2-1; weak D call: TRBD1 (6 bases). The V and J ends lost 10 bases and 7 bases respectively, with 14 bases between them. This CDR3 is 12 amino acids long. Germline V gene sequence: CDR1 ENHRY, CDR2 SYGVKD. CDR3 in amino acids: CATRTESNEQFF. CDR3 coding DNA: TGTGCCACCCGGACAGAGTCGAATGAGCAGTTCTTC.

The V gene is TRBV20-1, the J gene TRBJ1-2; D gene uncertain. CDR1 and CDR2 from the germline V gene are DFQATT and SNEGSKA (reference sequence). This CDR3 has 13 amino acids. V shed 6 bases and J shed 1 base, with 12 bases lying between them. CDR3 sequence: CSAINRVNYGYTF. CDR3 DNA: TGCAGTGCCATCAATCGTGTTAACTATGGCTACACCTTC.

V is TRBV20-1 and J is TRBJ2-5; D is perhaps TRBD2 (5 bases). Germline V gene sequence: CDR1 DFQATT, CDR2 SNEGSKA (reference sequence). V lost 3 bases, J lost 1 base, and 12 bases lay in between. This CDR3 is built from 14 residues. The CDR3 loop is CSARPVASQETQYF. In nucleotides, the CDR3 is TGCAGTGCTAGGCCTGTAGCGAGCCAAGAGACCCAGTACTTC.

The chain joins TRBV6-5 to TRBJ2-7; 13 nucleotides agree with TRBD2. Trimming took 4 bases from V and 5 from J; bases not matched to a gene: 8. Germline CDR1 is MNHEY and CDR2 is SVGAGI. The CDR3 sequence is 16 residues long. The CDR3 spells CASSFGLAGAADEQYF. The CDR3 region has the DNA TGTGCCAGCAGTTTCGGACTAGCGGGGGCTGCGGACGAGCAGTACTTC.

The chain combines TRBV5-5 with TRBJ2-1, with D unresolved. The CDR3 runs 16 residues. The germline V gene has CDR1 SGHKS and CDR2 YYEKEE (reference sequence). Trimming removed 0 bases at V and 0 bases at J, with 10 bases between. Here the CDR3 reads CASSLVGPSSYNEQFF. The CDR3 region has the DNA TGTGCCAGCAGCTTGGTCGGACCCAGCTCCTACAATGAGCAGTTCTTC. The full variable domain, completed using reference TRBV5-5 and TRBJ2-1, is DAGVTQSPTHLIKTRGQQVTLRCSPISGHKSVSWYQQVLGQGPQFIFQYYEKEERGRGNFPDRFSARQFPNYSSELNVNALLLGDSALYLCASSLVGPSSYNEQFFGPGTRLTVL.

V is TRBV7-2 and J is TRBJ2-1, with a tentative D call TRBD1 (6 bases). Germline CDR1 SGHTA, CDR2 FQGNSA. This CDR3 is built from 13 residues. V lost 3 bases to trimming and J lost 6 bases, with 9 bases between them. The CDR3 loop reads CASSFTGTNEQFF. The CDR3 DNA reads as TGTGCCAGCAGCTTCACAGGGACCAATGAGCAGTTCTTC.

In its sample, this clonotype was seen a few times. The chain employs TRBV27 and TRBJ2-2, with D unclear. Trimming left V 5 bases short and J 7 bases short, with 11 bases between. This CDR3 region has 13 residues. Germline assignment: CDR1 MNHEY and CDR2 SMNVEV (reference sequence). Here the CDR3 reads CASSASMSGELFF. CDR3 DNA: TGTGCCAGCAGTGCCTCTATGAGCGGGGAGCTGTTTTTT.

The chain has TRBV6-2 or TRBV6-3 and TRBJ2-5; TRBD2 aligns across 7 bases. Trimming took 8 bases from V and 4 from J; bases not matched to a gene: 4. Germline V gene lookup returns CDR1 MNHEY and CDR2 SVGEGT. CDR3 size: 12 residues. CDR3 residues: CASGGTTETQYF. CDR3 in DNA: TGTGCCAGCGGCGGGACTACAGAGACCCAGTACTTC.

Only a few counts were recorded for this clonotype. The chain carries TRBV20-1 and TRBJ2-7; 10 bases map to TRBD1. The CDR3 is 14 amino acids. Germline values: CDR1 DFQATT, CDR2 SNEGSKA (reference sequence). Germline trimming cut 4 bases from V and 2 bases from J; bases unmatched to any gene: 5. The DNA for the CDR3 is TGCAGTGCTACCAAAGGGACAGGGGCCTACGAGCAGTACTTC. Its protein product is CSATKGTGAYEQYF.

Remarks on this clonotype: This may come from a read error, since a much larger clone is one base off. V usage is TRBV5-5 and J usage is TRBJ1-2; D is ambiguous. Per germline, CDR1 SGHKS and CDR2 YYEKEE (reference sequence). Trimming took off 0 bases at V and 4 bases at J, with 10 bases between the two ends. This CDR3 region has 14 residues. The CDR3 coding sequence is TGTGCCAGCAGCTTGGGGGGAGCTATCTATGGCTACACCTTC. It codes for CASSLGGAIYGYTF.

This clonotype has just a few counts. The rearrangement joins TRBV20-1 to TRBJ2-1; TRBD2 might be the D (7 bases). Looked up from germline, CDR1 is DFQATT and CDR2 is SNEGSKA (reference sequence). V lost 6 bases and J lost 6, with 18 bases in between. There are 14 residues in the CDR3. The CDR3 protein is CSALRGGAGNEQFF. CDR3 nucleotide sequence: TGCAGTGCCCTTAGGGGGGGGGCCGGCAATGAGCAGTTCTTC.

The chain joins TRBV6-5 to TRBJ1-1; tentatively, D is TRBD1 (6 bases). The CDR3 extends over 13 amino acids. The V gene's germline CDR1 is MNHEY and CDR2 SVGAGI. V was cut by 4 bases and J by 7 bases, with 13 bases left in between. The CDR3 spells CASSSDRRNEAFF. Written as DNA, the CDR3 is TGTGCCAGCAGTTCGGACAGAAGAAATGAAGCTTTCTTT.

The chain joins TRBV6-1 to TRBJ1-2; 7 nucleotides agree with TRBD1. V lost 3 bases and J lost 7; bases outside the gene matches: 5. The CDR3 is 13 amino acids. CDR1 MNHNS and CDR2 SASEGT come from the germline V gene. In DNA form, the CDR3 reads TGTGCCAGCAGTGACCTACAGGGGATTGGCTACACCTTC. Its protein is CASSDLQGIGYTF.

This clonotype was counted between two and nine times. The chain links TRBV7-6 to TRBJ1-2; maybe TRBD1 (5 bases). The ends were cut back, 1 base at V and 7 bases at J, with 13 bases in the middle. The CDR3 extends over 14 amino acids. Germline CDR1 is SGHVS and CDR2 is FNYEAQ. The CDR3 region is CASSLGQGSSGYTF. The CDR3 DNA is TGTGCCAGCAGCTTAGGCCAGGGAAGTTCTGGCTACACCTTC. Filled out from reference TRBV7-6 and TRBJ1-2, the complete variable domain reads GAGVSQSPRYKVTKRGQDVALRCDPISGHVSLYWYRQALGQGPEFLTYFNYEAQQDKSGLPNDRFSAERPEGSISTLTIQRTEQRDSAMYRCASSLGQGSSGYTFGSGTRLTVV.

This clonotype was recorded at least ten times. V and J are TRBV12-3 or TRBV12-4 and TRBJ2-1, with unresolved D. The CDR3 extends over 14 amino acids. V gave up 3 bases and J gave up 5 bases, with 11 bases separating them. The CDR3 DNA sequence: TGTGCCAGCAGTTTTAGTGGCCACCACAATGAGCAGTTCTTC. Encoded protein: CASSFSGHHNEQFF.

This clonotype was recorded a few times. The chain links TRBV7-6 to TRBJ2-1; D uncertain. Germline-derived CDR1 and CDR2 are SGHVS and FNYEAQ. The CDR3 is 13 amino acids. Trimming stripped 5 bases from V and 10 bases from J, with 15 bases between. As DNA, the CDR3 is TGTGCCAGCAGCCAAGTGGACGGTATGGAGCAGTTCTTC. This codes for CASSQVDGMEQFF.

This clonotype showed up just a few times. V is TRBV29-1 and J is TRBJ1-1; possibly TRBD1 for D (5 bases). The CDR3 loop spans 14 amino acids. Germline V CDR1 and CDR2: SQVTM, ANQGSEA. Trimming took 6 bases from V and 3 from J, leaving 17 bases between them. The CDR3, as DNA: TGCAGCGTCAGGGTAGGGCGCGCGGACACTGAAGCTTTCTTT. It yields the protein CSVRVGRADTEAFF.

This clonotype was seen a single time. V gene TRBV6-2 or TRBV6-3 combines with J gene TRBJ2-1; D gene unclear. The CDR3 length is 13 residues. Per the germline V gene, CDR1 is MNHEY and CDR2 is SVGEGT. V was shortened by 8 bases and J by 0 bases, with 8 bases between the two germline ends. CDR3 in amino acids: CASSVISYNEQFF. The CDR3 DNA sequence: TGTGCCAGCTCCGTTATCTCCTACAATGAGCAGTTCTTC.

The chain is built from TRBV7-2 and TRBJ1-6; D gene uncertain. CDR3 length: 15 residues. Germline assignment: CDR1 SGHTA and CDR2 FQGNSA. With 5 bases removed from V and 6 bases from J, the gap between germline ends came to 14 bases. CDR3 sequence (DNA): TGTGCCAGCAGCCCCTTGGGAGGCATTAATTCACCCCTCCACTTT. The encoded protein is CASSPLGGINSPLHF.